Listed below are T cell receptor beta chains from one sample, sequenced in a study of T cell responses to AZD1222 COVID-19 vaccine. Profiling relied on immunoSEQ multiplex PCR, and the TCRdb table lists in-frame clones only, not all of them. The data hold about 85,000 clones, with around 85% observed a single time. Sequencing used peripheral blood, obtained on day 0 of AZD1222 vaccination. These receptors all stem from an adult in good health. Both conserved end residues are part of each CDR3. Each record gives: J gene, V gene, D gene, clone size, CDR3 protein, CDR3 DNA. The D gene is left open where the match is weak. The size of a clone is reported for some rows only, either as once, few or many, or as a class for expanded clones.

j_gene: TRBJ2-7
v_gene: TRBV4-2
d_gene: NA
abundance: once
CDR3aa: CASSQTTASYEQYF
CDR3nt: TGTGCCAGCAGCCAAACCACAGCCTCCTACGAGCAGTACTTC

j_gene: TRBJ2-7
v_gene: TRBV6-1
d_gene: NA
abundance: NA
CDR3aa: CASSDPRDIPYEQYF
CDR3nt: TGTGCCAGCAGTGACCCGCGGGACATCCCCTACGAGCAGTACTTC

j_gene: TRBJ2-1
v_gene: TRBV5-6
d_gene: NA
abundance: NA
CDR3aa: CASSLNGEQFF
CDR3nt: TGTGCCAGCAGCCTAAACGGTGAGCAGTTCTTC

j_gene: TRBJ2-3
v_gene: TRBV4-2
d_gene: TRBD1
abundance: NA
CDR3aa: CASSQDGTGTDTQYF
CDR3nt: TGTGCCAGCAGCCAAGATGGGACAGGCACAGATACGCAGTATTTT

j_gene: TRBJ2-2
v_gene: TRBV19
d_gene: TRBD1
abundance: NA
CDR3aa: CASSRGQGFTGELFF
CDR3nt: TGTGCCAGTAGTCGCGGACAGGGTTTTACCGGGGAGCTGTTTTTT

j_gene: TRBJ2-1
v_gene: TRBV9
d_gene: NA
abundance: NA
CDR3aa: CASSVTGQFSSEQFF
CDR3nt: TGTGCCAGCAGCGTGACAGGCCAATTTTCAAGCGAGCAGTTCTTC

j_gene: TRBJ2-7
v_gene: TRBV19
d_gene: TRBD1
abundance: NA
CDR3aa: CASSGQGFGYEQYF
CDR3nt: TGTGCCAGTAGTGGACAGGGGTTCGGCTACGAGCAGTACTTC

j_gene: TRBJ2-1
v_gene: TRBV11-2
d_gene: NA
abundance: NA
CDR3aa: CASSRAPYNEQFF
CDR3nt: TGTGCCAGCAGTCGGGCGCCCTACAATGAGCAGTTCTTC

j_gene: TRBJ1-4
v_gene: TRBV29-1
d_gene: NA
abundance: once
CDR3aa: CSVARGIEGSEKLFF
CDR3nt: TGCAGCGTTGCCCGTGGCATCGAGGGGTCTGAAAAACTGTTTTTT

j_gene: TRBJ2-2
v_gene: TRBV9
d_gene: TRBD1
abundance: NA
CDR3aa: CASTRTGYTGELFF
CDR3nt: TGTGCCAGCACCCGGACAGGCTACACCGGGGAGCTGTTTTTT

j_gene: TRBJ1-2
v_gene: TRBV6-5
d_gene: NA
abundance: once
CDR3aa: CASSTTNDYTF
CDR3nt: TGTGCCAGCAGTACCACAAACGACTACACCTTC

j_gene: TRBJ1-2
v_gene: TRBV2
d_gene: NA
abundance: NA
CDR3aa: CASRPTGAYQDGYTF
CDR3nt: TGTGCCAGCAGGCCGACAGGTGCATATCAGGATGGCTACACCTTC